This paragraph covers one T cell receptor beta chain sequence. Authors' data handling: Amplification of reference gene primers provided the estimated nucleated cell counts. Method: immunoSEQ multiplex PCR; TCRdb's copy keeps in-frame clones and lacks some. D and trimming were read from the DNA, whereas the V and J calls and clone size are those reported in that table. The sample includes more than 200,000 clones, 86% of them seen just once. This specimen comes from a study of blood T cell repertoires in COVID-19. Study overall: Acute and convalescent COVID-19 specimens originated in the United States, Italy and Spain.

Enrollees, about 18 to 100 years old, lived in roughly 24 US areas. Cohorts were determined from participant-reported clinical history. Looked up from germline, CDR1 is LNHDA and CDR2 is SQIVND (reference sequence). The ends were cut back, 3 bases at V and 0 bases at J, with 11 bases in the middle. The CDR3 totals 16 residues. Sequenced input: PBMCs or T cells enriched from blood (not recorded which). The TCR was taken from a man aged 40-49 years who had recovered from COVID-19. The gene calls are TRBV19 and TRBJ1-4; D remains ambiguous. The CDR3 here is CASSILGSATNEKLFF. CDR3 sequence (DNA): TGTGCCAGTAGTATTTTAGGGAGCGCAACTAATGAAAAACTGTTTTTT.